This TCR beta chain emerged from a study of OX40 agonist ivuxolimab in advanced cancers. Study-level information: A mean age of around 60 years, range 23 to 79, was recorded, and roughly 80% were male. Partial responses occurred in three patients (one hepatocellular carcinoma, two cutaneous melanoma). Study outcomes and limitations: Undetermined was the antigen specificity of the expanded peripheral T cells. The CD4+ and CD8+ T cells in the blood had expanded clonally by week 6 at 0.1 to 3.0 mg/kg.

The protocol was immunoSEQ multiplex PCR, while the TCRdb copy is restricted to in-frame clones and leaves out a portion. Among about 15,000 clones listed, about 81% were seen once. Note on this clone: Its antigen is unknown.

The CDR3 extends over 11 amino acids. Germline CDR1 is SGHAT and CDR2 is FQNNGV. V was shortened by 7 bases and J by 6 bases, with 8 bases between the two germline ends. The gene calls are TRBV11-2 and TRBJ2-3; D unclear. The sequencing here drew on CD4+ or CD8+ T cells sorted from blood, taken in a trial of the OX40 agonist ivuxolimab. The source of this sequence is an adult with an advanced solid tumor such as melanoma, head and neck, liver or kidney cancer. CDR3 bases: TGTGCCAGCAACGATATGGATACGCAGTATTTT. Encoded protein: CASNDMDTQYF.